These T cell receptor beta chains were read from a single sample in a study of CD8+ T cells in alopecia areata. Clones were sequenced by immunoSEQ multiplex PCR, and TCRdb holds only the in-frame ones, with some missing. In the table there are roughly 100,000 clones, around 50% of which are singletons. The sequencing input was CD4+ T cells sorted from blood. These receptors came from a human donor in good health. Each CDR3 is given with its conserved first and last residue. The order of the fields is V gene, CDR3 protein.

TRBV7-9,CASSPSGDGTDTQYF
TRBV2,CASSEARGQLGIF
TRBV30,CAWSAGGMDSEKLFF
TRBV23-1,CASSQIGQEVNQPQHF
TRBV2,CASSEALISGGPKVYNEQFF
TRBV30,CAWSGWAQETQYF
TRBV30,CAWKTPLAKNIQYF
TRBV5-6,CASSSRGPEQPQHF
TRBV4-2,CASSQATTSLEQYF
TRBV28,CASRIHWNQPQHF
TRBV7-2,CASSISGTGVGKTQYF
TRBV10-3,CAISEKGDKGDTQYF
TRBV27,CASSRDREETQYF
TRBV6-5,CASSFTSGEQYF
TRBV9,CASSVGPFGGTAYEQYF
TRBV5-1,CASSSLPTIYEQYF
TRBV2,CASSVEGAETQYF
TRBV28,CASSLLYEQYF
TRBV29-1,CSSGGSSYNEQFF
TRBV12-5,CASGLVHTSGGAGGQEQFF
TRBV5-1,CASSLATAGANVLTF
TRBV6-5,CASSFRDRKETQYF
TRBV29-1,CSVNRANTEAFF
TRBV6-5,CASSSSGTVNTEAFF
TRBV30,CAWGNSNQPQHF
TRBV27,CASSRLNRESYEQYF
TRBV28,CASTSATGVSSPLHF
TRBV25-1,CASSIRANEQFF
TRBV5-1,CASSETTRGGIQETQYF
TRBV29-1,CSIRDSTDTQYF
TRBV30,CAWSVQGQNIQYF
TRBV2,CASSFAQGSYEQYF
TRBV5-1,CASSLGQGGSTDTQYF
TRBV7-2,CASSAGGQETQYF
TRBV10-3,CAIMTLEGTEAFF
TRBV29-1,CSVAGLAGVSRFF
TRBV13,CASSLAGGSNIQYF